This T cell receptor beta chain was sequenced during a study of cytotoxic CD8 clonotypes in ibrutinib-treated CLL. The sample holds a few counts of this clone. The repertoire was sequenced with immunoSEQ multiplex PCR; TCRdb's copy has only in-frame clones and lacks some. This table has fewer than 300,000 clones, approximately 76% appearing once. V was clipped by 5 bases and J by 4 bases, with 14 bases between them. In germline, CDR1 is SGHAT, CDR2 FQNNGV. This CDR3 is built from 15 residues. This sample comprised PBMCs, obtained at disease progression, from a patient treated with ibrutinib. The chain links TRBV11-2 to TRBJ2-2, with D unclear. This clonotype originated in a human donor with chronic lymphocytic leukemia. The CDR3 DNA follows: TGTGCCAGCAGCCGATTACCCTGGGGCACCGGGGAGCTGTTTTTT. It encodes CASSRLPWGTGELFF.